The 30 T cell receptor beta chains below all came from one sample that was sequenced in a study of blood T cell repertoires in COVID-19. Generated by immunoSEQ multiplex PCR, the TCRdb table keeps only in-frame clones and is missing some. The sample includes about 160,000 clones, over 75% seen only once; the top ten take about 6.9%. The specimen was peripheral blood. The source is an older man with COVID-19, enrolled during active disease.

This chain links TRBV4-2 with TRBJ1-6; weak D call: TRBD1 (6 bases). There are 15 residues in the CDR3. V lost 0 bases, J lost 7 bases, and 10 bases lay in between. Germline values: CDR1 LGHNA, CDR2 YNFKEQ. CDR3 loop: CASSQEDRANSPLHF. DNA for the CDR3: TGTGCCAGCAGCCAAGAGGACAGAGCGAATTCACCCCTCCACTTT.

J is TRBJ2-7 and V is TRBV6-5, with a weak D call TRBD1 (6 bases). Germline CDR1 MNHEY, CDR2 SVGAGI. The CDR3 covers 14 residues. V lost 7 bases to trimming and J lost 4 bases, with 17 bases between them. The CDR3 sequence: CASNPQGEAYEQYF. DNA for the CDR3: TGTGCCAGCAATCCACAGGGAGAAGCGTACGAGCAGTACTTC.

This chain uses TRBV27 with TRBJ2-1; the D is unclear. Germline CDR1 and CDR2: MNHEY and SMNVEV (reference sequence). The CDR3 sequence is 14 residues long. The V gene lost 6 bases and the J gene lost 7 bases, with 16 bases spanning the gap. This chain's CDR3 is CASSQASDLNEQFF. DNA of the CDR3: TGTGCCAGCAGCCAAGCTAGTGACCTTAATGAGCAGTTCTTC.

The chain has TRBV19 and TRBJ2-2, with D possibly being TRBD1 (6 bases). Germline CDR1 and CDR2: LNHDA and SQIVND (reference sequence). V was pared by 6 bases and J by 3 bases, with 14 bases between. The CDR3 spans 15 residues. CDR3 residues: CASRGTLPDTGELFF. CDR3 DNA: TGTGCCAGTAGGGGGACACTCCCCGACACCGGGGAGCTGTTTTTT.

V usage is TRBV29-1 and J usage is TRBJ2-7; weak D call: TRBD1 (5 bases). Germline loops: CDR1 SQVTM, CDR2 ANQGSEA. V was pared by 5 bases and J by 6 bases, with 23 bases between. There are 15 residues in the CDR3. The CDR3, as DNA: TGCAGCGTTCTGGGCAATTGGGCAGGGCAAAGCGAGCAGTACTTC. Its translation is CSVLGNWAGQSEQYF.

The J gene is TRBJ1-6, the V gene TRBV2; D possibly corresponds to TRBD1 (6 bases). The CDR3 runs 12 residues. With 7 bases removed from V and 10 bases from J, the gap between germline ends came to 11 bases. Germline values: CDR1 SNHLY, CDR2 FYNNEI. The CDR3 protein is CASNREDSPLHF. DNA of the CDR3: TGTGCCAGCAACAGGGAAGACTCACCCCTCCACTTT.

This rearrangement joins TRBV11-2 to TRBJ2-4, with D hard to call. Germline V gene lookup returns CDR1 SGHAT and CDR2 FQNNGV. The length of the CDR3 is 15 residues. Trimming removed 6 bases from V and 0 bases from J, with 12 bases in between. CDR3 sequence reads: CASSFRPVAKNIQYF. The CDR3, as DNA: TGTGCCAGCAGTTTCAGGCCAGTAGCCAAAAACATTCAGTACTTC.

The chain is built from TRBV3-1 (or the pseudogene TRBV3-2) and TRBJ2-4, with D perhaps matching TRBD2 (5 bases). V lost 5 bases and J lost 6, with 17 bases in between. From germline, CDR1 is LGHDT and CDR2 YNNKEL (reference sequence). The CDR3 is 15 residues long. The CDR3 region has the DNA TGTGCCAGCAGCTCCCCCGGGGATGGACGAAACATTCAGTACTTC. Translating gives CASSSPGDGRNIQYF.

This chain uses TRBV19 with TRBJ2-3; the match to TRBD2 covers 9 bases. CDR1 is LNHDA and CDR2 is SQIVND in the germline V gene (reference sequence). V dropped 3 bases and J dropped 4; count of bases not matched to a gene: 2. This CDR3 has 14 residues. CDR3: CASSMRTSADTQYF. For the CDR3, the DNA is TGTGCCAGTAGTATGAGGACTAGCGCAGATACGCAGTATTTT.

This clone was counted a single time. This chain uses TRBV29-1 with TRBJ1-1; D unresolved. The CDR3 has 13 residues. Germline V gene sequence: CDR1 SQVTM, CDR2 ANQGSEA. V dropped 5 bases and J dropped 0 bases, with 10 bases sitting between them. As DNA, the CDR3 is TGCAGCGTTTTTGGCCTTTTGAACACTGAAGCTTTCTTT. It encodes CSVFGLLNTEAFF.

The chain combines TRBV5-1 with TRBJ2-2; D might be TRBD1 (5 bases). The V end was cut by 5 bases, the J end by 3 bases, with 11 bases between. Per the germline V gene, CDR1 is SGHRS and CDR2 is YFSETQ. The CDR3 is 14 residues long. CDR3 sequence (DNA): TGCGCCAGCAGGGCAGGGATCGACACCGGGGAGCTGTTTTTT. Translating it yields CASRAGIDTGELFF.

CDR3 DNA sequence: TGTGCCAGCAGTGGGGACGGGGGGCGCACAGATACGCAGTATTTT. Its protein is CASSGDGGRTDTQYF. The J gene is TRBJ2-3, the V gene TRBV2; tentatively, D is TRBD2 (7 bases). Per germline, CDR1 SNHLY and CDR2 FYNNEI. CDR3 length: 15 residues. V was shortened by 4 bases and J by 1 base, with 12 bases between the two germline ends.

This chain uses TRBV4-2 with TRBJ1-2; tentatively, D is TRBD1 (5 bases). Trimming removed 0 bases from V and 4 bases from J, with 9 bases in between. From germline, CDR1 is LGHNA and CDR2 YNFKEQ. This CDR3 comprises 14 residues. The CDR3 region is CASSQETGFYGYTF. CDR3 bases: TGTGCCAGCAGCCAAGAAACAGGTTTCTATGGCTACACCTTC.

As to this clone: This CDR3 is also generated by other DNA sequences in the sample. The chain links TRBV6-5 to TRBJ1-5; 9 nucleotides line up with TRBD1. Germline V lookup: CDR1 MNHEY, CDR2 SVGAGI. This CDR3 is 14 amino acids long. Trimming took 5 bases from V and 4 from J; bases not matched to a gene: 3. The CDR3 is CASSPDRGNQPQHF. As DNA, the CDR3 is TGTGCCAGCAGTCCGGACAGGGGAAATCAGCCCCAGCATTTT.

The V call is TRBV18, the J call TRBJ1-5; 7 bases match TRBD1. Germline-derived CDR1 and CDR2 are KGHSH and LQKENI. The CDR3 consists of 14 residues. Losses at the gene ends were 4 bases for V and 3 bases for J; bases not matched to a gene: 3. The DNA of the CDR3 is TGTGCCAGCTCACAGGGGACAGACAATCAGCCCCAGCATTTT. This translates into CASSQGTDNQPQHF.

V is TRBV6-5 and J is TRBJ2-1, with 11 bases matching TRBD2. The CDR3 length is 15 residues. V lost 6 bases, J lost 6 bases, and 7 bases stayed unmatched. Germline-derived CDR1 and CDR2 are MNHEY and SVGAGI. The DNA for the CDR3 is TGTGCCAGCAGCCCGACTAGCGGGGTACTCAATGAGCAGTTCTTC. Encoded protein: CASSPTSGVLNEQFF.

This chain uses TRBV11-3 with TRBJ1-3, with D possibly TRBD1 on 5 matching bases. Germline lookup yields CDR1 SGHNT and CDR2 YENEEA. CDR3 size: 15 residues. V was pared by 5 bases and J by 0 bases, with 11 bases between. CDR3 DNA sequence: TGTGCCAGCAGCCGAGGCGGGACCTCTGGAAACACCATATATTTT. Translation gives CASSRGGTSGNTIYF.

The V gene is TRBV10-3, the J gene TRBJ2-3; 7 bases are shared with TRBD2. The CDR3 consists of 12 residues. Trimming took 4 bases from V and 6 from J; bases not matched to a gene: 1. In germline, CDR1 is ENHRY, CDR2 SYGVKD. CDR3 region: CAISGEGDTQYF. DNA of the CDR3: TGTGCCATCAGTGGGGAGGGGGATACGCAGTATTTT.

This clone was detected only once. V is TRBV3-1 (or the pseudogene TRBV3-2) and J is TRBJ1-6; TRBD1 aligns across 12 bases. The CDR3 runs to 21 residues. CDR1 is LGHDT and CDR2 is YNNKEL in the germline V gene (reference sequence). With 1 base clipped from V and 4 bases from J, the junction kept 14 bases outside the gene matches. The CDR3 DNA follows: TGTGCCAGCAGCCAAGGAAAATCGCTGGGACAGGGGGCTGGATATAATTCACCCCTCCACTTT. Translated: CASSQGKSLGQGAGYNSPLHF.

CDR3 protein: CASSRVTGDGYTF. The CDR3 DNA sequence: TGTGCCAGCAGCAGAGTTACAGGGGATGGCTACACCTTC. The chain recombines TRBV9 with TRBJ1-2; the match to TRBD1 covers 7 bases. Germline V lookup: CDR1 SGDLS, CDR2 YYNGEE. The CDR3 is made up of 13 amino acids. With V trimmed by 4 bases and J by 6 bases, 6 bases remained unmatched.

DNA of the CDR3: TGTGCCAGCAGCCCAGAGGGCGCGGGGCGGTACAATGAGCAGTTCTTC. Translated, it gives CASSPEGAGRYNEQFF. The chain joins TRBV11-2 to TRBJ2-1; D might be TRBD2 (6 bases). This CDR3 contains 16 residues. Germline CDR1 and CDR2: SGHAT and FQNNGV. The V end lost 5 bases, the J end lost 4 bases, and 18 bases lay between the germline ends.

V is TRBV13 and J is TRBJ1-6; the D gene is possibly TRBD1 (5 bases). V was pared by 5 bases and J by 8 bases, with 10 bases between. Germline values: CDR1 PRHDT, CDR2 FYEKMQ (reference sequence). The CDR3 length is 13 residues. CDR3 protein: CASSVDRDSPLHF. DNA of the CDR3: TGTGCCAGCAGCGTCGACAGAGATTCACCCCTCCACTTT.

V gene TRBV10-3 combines with J gene TRBJ1-2, with D perhaps TRBD1 (6 bases). The CDR3 is 13 amino acids. From germline, CDR1 is ENHRY and CDR2 SYGVKD. With 5 bases removed from V and 3 bases from J, the gap between germline ends came to 10 bases. The CDR3 here is CAISLRTDYGYTF. In DNA form, the CDR3 reads TGTGCCATCAGTCTACGGACAGACTATGGCTACACCTTC.

The chain combines TRBV7-9 with TRBJ1-6, with 7 positions matching TRBD1. V gave up 2 bases and J gave up 5 bases; unmatched junction bases: 3. Looked up from germline, CDR1 is SEHNR and CDR2 is FQNEAQ (reference sequence). This CDR3 spans 15 amino acids. In DNA, the CDR3 is TGTGCCAGCAGCTTACTCGGGACAGATAATTCACCCCTCCACTTT. Encoded protein: CASSLLGTDNSPLHF.

The genes are TRBV4-1 and TRBJ1-2; D not certain. CDR1 and CDR2 from the germline V gene are MGHRA and YSYEKL. The CDR3 has 14 residues. Trimming stripped 1 base from V and 2 bases from J, with 8 bases between. CDR3 region: CASSQVGDNYGYTF. The CDR3 DNA reads as TGCGCCAGCAGCCAAGTGGGAGACAACTATGGCTACACCTTC.

CDR3 in amino acids: CASSLSFWTGNTGELFF. The CDR3 nucleotides read TGTGCCAGCAGCTTATCATTCTGGACAGGGAACACCGGGGAGCTGTTTTTT. The chain has TRBV7-2 and TRBJ2-2; TRBD1 agrees at 7 bases. Trimming cost V 2 bases and J 1 base; bases outside gene matches: 7. CDR1 is SGHTA and CDR2 is FQGNSA in the germline V gene. The CDR3 spans 17 residues.

This chain uses TRBV4-1 with TRBJ2-5; D remains unclear. The V gene lost 0 bases and the J gene lost 4 bases, with 18 bases spanning the gap. The CDR3 has 17 residues. The germline V gene has CDR1 MGHRA and CDR2 YSYEKL. The CDR3 region is CASSQDLAVGGRETQYF. DNA of the CDR3: TGCGCCAGCAGCCAAGATCTGGCAGTCGGTGGGCGAGAGACCCAGTACTTC.

The J gene is TRBJ2-3, the V gene TRBV7-9; D possibly corresponds to TRBD1 (6 bases). The CDR3 is 15 residues long. With 5 bases removed from V and 4 bases from J, the gap between germline ends came to 16 bases. Germline V gene sequence: CDR1 SEHNR, CDR2 FQNEAQ (reference sequence). CDR3 DNA sequence: TGTGCCAGCAGCGACAACAGGGTGAGGTCAGATACGCAGTATTTT. Protein sequence: CASSDNRVRSDTQYF.

V is TRBV14 and J is TRBJ2-7; D call uncertain. V gave up 8 bases and J gave up 0 bases, with 20 bases separating them. CDR1 SGHDN and CDR2 FVKESK come from the germline V gene. The CDR3 loop spans 16 amino acids. CDR3 sequence: CASPRLRPLSSYEQYF. The CDR3 DNA is TGTGCCAGCCCCCGGTTGCGGCCCCTGAGCTCCTACGAGCAGTACTTC.

This clone has a single count. The chain carries TRBV7-2 and TRBJ2-3; TRBD2 is a possible D gene (5 bases). The V and J ends lost 4 bases and 1 base respectively, with 12 bases between them. Germline CDR1 SGHTA, CDR2 FQGNSA. The CDR3 is 15 amino acids. CDR3 region: CASSSNPGGTDTQYF. CDR3 nucleotide sequence: TGTGCCAGCAGCTCGAACCCCGGGGGCACAGATACGCAGTATTTT.